Each of the 24 T cell receptor beta chains below was sequenced from the same sample in a study of cytomegalovirus exposure and HLA in healthy donors. The PCR contained 60 Vbeta and 13 Jbeta primers. Clones were read by immunoSEQ multiplex PCR, and TCRdb kept only the in-frame ones, dropping some. The sample includes hundreds of thousands of clones, approximately 70% of them seen just once. The sequencing sample was made of PBMCs. These receptors all come from a female donor in good health and CMV-seronegative.

The chain combines TRBV30 with TRBJ2-3; 8 bases are a match to TRBD2. Germline CDR1 reads GTSNPN; CDR2 reads SVGIG (reference sequence). This CDR3 has 15 amino acids. The V and J ends lost 0 bases and 0 bases, in that order; junction bases with no gene match: 2. The CDR3, as DNA: TGTGCCTGGAGTGTAGGACTAGCTAGCACAGATACGCAGTATTTT. This gives the protein CAWSVGLASTDTQYF.

This clone was counted only a few times. The V and J genes are TRBV28 and TRBJ2-1, with D possibly TRBD2 on 6 matching bases. The CDR3 contains 16 residues. Looked up from germline, CDR1 is MDHEN and CDR2 is SYDVKM. With 5 bases removed from V and 4 bases from J, the gap between germline ends came to 18 bases. CDR3 loop: CASSQRGRTTYNEQFF. The CDR3, as DNA: TGTGCCAGCAGTCAGAGAGGGCGGACTACGTACAATGAGCAGTTCTTC.

This clone was observed a few times. This chain joins TRBV11-2 and TRBJ1-2; TRBD1 might be the D (6 bases). Germline CDR1 is SGHAT and CDR2 is FQNNGV. This CDR3 comprises 13 residues. V was shortened by 5 bases and J by 4 bases, with 11 bases between the two germline ends. The CDR3, as DNA: TGTGCCAGCAGCGGACAGACGGTCTATGGCTACACCTTC. Protein product: CASSGQTVYGYTF.

The chain joins TRBV25-1 to TRBJ2-1; 7 bases match TRBD2. The CDR3 consists of 16 residues. Trimming cost V 7 bases and J 1 base; bases outside gene matches: 10. Germline V gives CDR1 MGHDK, CDR2 SYGVNS. This CDR3 is CASIFLADESYNEQFF. CDR3 DNA: TGTGCCAGCATTTTTCTAGCGGACGAATCCTACAATGAGCAGTTCTTC. The variable domain in full, with the rest retrieved from reference TRBV25-1 and TRBJ2-1, is EADIYQTPRYLVIGTGKKITLECSQTMGHDKMYWYQQDPGMELHLIHYSYGVNSTEKGDLSSESTVSRIRTEHFPLTLESARPSHTSQYLCASIFLADESYNEQFFGPGTRLTVL.

The chain links TRBV27 to TRBJ2-7; D may be TRBD2 (6 bases). This CDR3 is built from 13 residues. Germline V gene sequence: CDR1 MNHEY, CDR2 SMNVEV (reference sequence). Deletions cut 10 bases from V and 0 bases from J, with 13 bases between. DNA for the CDR3: TGTGCCACCCTACTGGGGGGCTCCTACGAGCAGTACTTC. Its translation: CATLLGGSYEQYF.

The rearrangement joins TRBV5-1 to TRBJ2-2; possibly TRBD1 for D (6 bases). The germline gives CDR1 SGHRS, CDR2 YFSETQ. This CDR3 contains 14 residues. The V and J ends lost 7 bases and 1 base respectively, with 11 bases between them. CDR3 sequence reads: CASSIQGNTGELFF. The CDR3 nucleotides read TGCGCCAGCTCAATACAGGGGAACACCGGGGAGCTGTTTTTT. The whole variable domain, filled in from reference TRBV5-1 and TRBJ2-2, reads KAGVTQTPRYLIKTRGQQVTLSCSPISGHRSVSWYQQTPGQGLQFLFEYFSETQRNKGNFPGRFSGRQFSNSRSEMNVSTLELGDSALYLCASSIQGNTGELFFGEGSRLTVL.

The chain carries TRBV5-6 and TRBJ1-5, with 7 bases aligning to TRBD1. The junction had 2 bases not matched to a gene; V was cut back by 3 bases and J by 2 bases. The CDR3 extends over 14 amino acids. Germline values: CDR1 SGHDT, CDR2 YYEEEE. The CDR3 protein is CASSWQGGNQPQHF. CDR3 sequence (DNA): TGTGCCAGCAGCTGGCAGGGGGGCAATCAGCCCCAGCATTTT. The complete variable domain, with remaining parts taken from reference TRBV5-6 and TRBJ1-5, reads DAGVTQSPTHLIKTRGQQVTLRCSPKSGHDTVSWYQQALGQGPQFIFQYYEEEERQRGNFPDRFSGHQFPNYSSELNVNALLLGDSALYLCASSWQGGNQPQHFGDGTRLSIL.

V is TRBV9 and J is TRBJ2-5, with 7 bases matching TRBD2. J gave up 3 bases and V 3 bases, and 14 bases lay outside the gene matches. The CDR3 loop spans 17 amino acids. CDR1 and CDR2 from the germline V gene are SGDLS and YYNGEE. DNA of the CDR3: TGTGCCAGCAGCGCGTCGGGAGGACGATATTTAGAAGAGACCCAGTACTTC. It translates to CASSASGGRYLEETQYF.

The chain employs TRBV10-1 and TRBJ2-7, with D possibly TRBD1 on 6 matching bases. Germline V gene sequence: CDR1 WNHNN, CDR2 SYGVQD (reference sequence). The CDR3 is 14 amino acids. Trimming cost V 4 bases and J 2 bases, with 12 bases left between them. DNA for the CDR3: TGCGCCAGCAGTGGTGGACAGAGAGCCTACGAGCAGTACTTC. This codes for CASSGGQRAYEQYF.

V usage is TRBV2 and J usage is TRBJ2-5; 16 nucleotides line up with TRBD2. The length of the CDR3 is 16 residues. The germline CDR1 and CDR2 sequences are SNHLY and FYNNEI. Trimming took 7 bases from V and 4 from J; bases not matched to a gene: 6. The DNA for the CDR3 is TGTGCCAGCATGGGGGGACTAGCGGGAGGGGGAGAGACCCAGTACTTC. Translated: CASMGGLAGGGETQYF.

This chain uses TRBV15 with TRBJ2-1, with TRBD2 identical over 8 bases. The J segment lost 3 bases and the V segment lost 3 bases, leaving 4 bases of the junction unmatched. The CDR3 runs 15 residues. The germline CDR1 and CDR2 sequences are LNHNV and YYDKDF (reference sequence). CDR3 bases: TGTGCCACCAGCAGGCCGGGACTAGACTACAATGAGCAGTTCTTC. It specifies CATSRPGLDYNEQFF.

The chain links TRBV7-9 to TRBJ2-5; 7 bases fit TRBD2. Near its end, the DNA agrees better with TRBJ2-7, so the J call may be wrong. CDR1 is SEHNR, CDR2 FQNEAQ, per germline (reference sequence). The CDR3 is 14 residues long. CDR3 in amino acids: CASSLRLADYEQYF. Here the CDR3 DNA reads TGTGCCAGCAGCTTAAGGCTAGCGGACTACGAGCAGTACTTC.

The J gene is TRBJ2-5, the V gene TRBV19, with TRBD2 matching over 10 bases. With 0 bases clipped from V and 5 bases from J, the junction kept 6 bases outside the gene matches. Germline-derived CDR1 and CDR2 are LNHDA and SQIVND (reference sequence). The CDR3 loop spans 16 amino acids. The CDR3 DNA follows: TGTGCCAGTAGTATAGATGGGACTAGCGCGGGGGAGACCCAGTACTTC. Translating it yields CASSIDGTSAGETQYF.

The chain employs TRBV19 and TRBJ1-2; possibly TRBD1 for D (5 bases). CDR1 and CDR2 from the germline V gene are LNHDA and SQIVND (reference sequence). The ends were cut back, 6 bases at V and 4 bases at J, with 12 bases in the middle. The CDR3 totals 13 residues. The CDR3 loop is CASSLGGTYGYTF. The CDR3 nucleotides read TGTGCCAGTAGCCTGGGGGGGACCTATGGCTACACCTTC.

The CDR3 DNA follows: TGTGCCAGCAGGCCGAAGAACCCTATATATGGCTACACCTTC. Its translation is CASRPKNPIYGYTF. This chain uses TRBV28 with TRBJ1-2, with no clear D. Between the trimmed V and J ends, which lost 6 bases and 5 bases, there was a span of 16 bases. The CDR3 consists of 14 residues. In germline, CDR1 is MDHEN, CDR2 SYDVKM.

The chain's CDR3 is CASSLELYYEQYF. For the CDR3, the DNA is TGCGCCAGCAGCTTGGAACTATACTACGAGCAGTACTTC. The gene calls are TRBV5-1 and TRBJ2-7; D is unclear. The CDR3 has 13 residues. Germline V gene sequence: CDR1 SGHRS, CDR2 YFSETQ. The germline V and J ends were trimmed by 0 bases and 3 bases, with 7 bases remaining between them.

J is TRBJ2-7 and V is TRBV6-4, with TRBD2 matching 9 bases. Germline V lookup: CDR1 MRHNA, CDR2 SNTAGT. Trimming cost V 0 bases and J 1 base; bases outside gene matches: 7. This CDR3 is 17 amino acids long. The CDR3 here is CASSDSLAGPSSYEQYF. CDR3 DNA: TGTGCCAGCAGTGACTCACTAGCGGGCCCTTCTTCCTACGAGCAGTACTTC.

The chain links TRBV6-1 to TRBJ2-6; 7 nucleotides align to TRBD1. The CDR3 is 13 amino acids. After removal of 2 bases from V and 13 bases from J, the junction contained 5 bases not matched to a gene. The germline V gene encodes CDR1 MNHNS and CDR2 SASEGT. The CDR3 DNA sequence: TGTGCCAGCAGTGAATGGCTACAGGGGGTCCTGACTTTC. Protein: CASSEWLQGVLTF.

Written as DNA, the CDR3 is TGTGCCAGCAGCTTGGCTAGCGGGACCCTCTTCTACGAGCAGTACTTC. This codes for CASSLASGTLFYEQYF. V gene TRBV7-3 combines with J gene TRBJ2-7, with 9 bases that match TRBD2. Per the germline V gene, CDR1 is SGHTA and CDR2 is FQGTGA. V lost 3 bases, J lost 3 bases, and 9 bases stayed unmatched. This CDR3 comprises 16 residues.

The chain uses TRBV4-1 and TRBJ1-1; perhaps TRBD1 as D (5 bases). CDR1 and CDR2 from the germline V gene are MGHRA and YSYEKL. V lost 4 bases, J lost 2 bases, and 14 bases lay in between. This CDR3 is 15 amino acids long. The CDR3 sequence is CASSPQKGVNTEAFF. Written as DNA, the CDR3 is TGCGCCAGCAGCCCCCAGAAAGGGGTCAACACTGAAGCTTTCTTT.

The chain recombines TRBV28 with TRBJ2-6; the match to TRBD2 covers 7 bases. The CDR3 spans 17 residues. Germline values: CDR1 MDHEN, CDR2 SYDVKM. The V gene end was trimmed by 2 bases and the J gene end by 4 bases; junction bases not matched to a gene: 8. The CDR3 loop is CASSLGRGFGGANVLTF. The CDR3 coding sequence is TGTGCCAGCAGTTTAGGGCGGGGGTTTGGGGGGGCCAACGTCCTGACTTTC.

The chain has TRBV29-1 and TRBJ2-7, with no clear D. The CDR3 totals 11 residues. The germline V and J ends were trimmed by 6 bases and 3 bases, with 9 bases remaining between them. CDR1 and CDR2 from the germline V gene are SQVTM and ANQGSEA. The CDR3 nucleotides are TGCAGCGTCCGAGAGTACTACGAGCAGTACTTC. Encoded protein: CSVREYYEQYF.

There are a few counts of this clone. The genes are TRBV10-1 and TRBJ2-5; TRBD2 matches at 8 bases. The V segment lost 8 bases and the J segment 1 base; nucleotides outside the gene matches: 9. The CDR3 runs to 15 residues. The V gene's germline CDR1 is WNHNN and CDR2 SYGVQD (reference sequence). CDR3 in DNA: TGCGCCAGCTCTCCCTCACTAGCGGTCCAAGAGACCCAGTACTTC. Translated: CASSPSLAVQETQYF.

In its sample, this clone was seen a few times. The genes are TRBV5-6 and TRBJ1-5; D is unresolved. The CDR3 runs to 14 residues. Deletions cut 4 bases from V and 4 bases from J, with 12 bases between. Germline-derived CDR1 and CDR2 are SGHDT and YYEEEE. CDR3 nucleotide sequence: TGTGCCAGCAGCCCCGGGAGATTTAATCAGCCCCAGCATTTT. This sequence encodes CASSPGRFNQPQHF.